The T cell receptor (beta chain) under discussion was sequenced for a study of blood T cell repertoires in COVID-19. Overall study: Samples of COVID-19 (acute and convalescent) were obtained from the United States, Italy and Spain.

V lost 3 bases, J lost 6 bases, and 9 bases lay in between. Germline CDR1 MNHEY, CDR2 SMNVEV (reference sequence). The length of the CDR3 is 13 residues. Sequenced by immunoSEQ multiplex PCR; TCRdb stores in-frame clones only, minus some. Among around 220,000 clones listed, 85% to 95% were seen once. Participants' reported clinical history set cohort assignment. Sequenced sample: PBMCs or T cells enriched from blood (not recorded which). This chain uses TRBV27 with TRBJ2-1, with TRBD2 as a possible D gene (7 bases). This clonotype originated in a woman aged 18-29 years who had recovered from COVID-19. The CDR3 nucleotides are TGTGCCAGCAGTTTCCGGGGGGCCAATGAGCAGTTCTTC. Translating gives CASSFRGANEQFF.